The clone carrying this T cell receptor beta chain has only a few counts. The record originates from a study of T cells in Graves' hyperthyroidism and ophthalmopathy. At least 3 on the Clinical Activity Score was recorded for ophthalmopathy patients, who also had NOSPECS grade at least 4 and duration under 3 months. TCR beta CDR3 region amplification was performed from RNA transcripts. During a first-round RT-PCR of the TCR CDR3, the HTBI primer set was used. Each CDR3 protein is one row after TCRdb ran MiXCR on the multiplex PCR reads. The sample comprises 350,000 to 400,000 distinct CDR3 sequences, under 20% of which are singletons, and 40% rests with the top ten. The germline gives CDR1 ENHRY, CDR2 SYGVKD. Trimming removed 8 bases from V and 7 bases from J, with 8 bases in between. CDR3 length: 10 residues.

This chain connects TRBV10-3 to TRBJ1-1; D remains unclear. This clonotype was obtained from a young man with Graves' ophthalmopathy. Sequencing was done on a sample of blood. The CDR3 DNA follows: TGTGCCATCGGGAAGGATGAAGCTTTCTTT. Its translation is CAIGKDEAFF.